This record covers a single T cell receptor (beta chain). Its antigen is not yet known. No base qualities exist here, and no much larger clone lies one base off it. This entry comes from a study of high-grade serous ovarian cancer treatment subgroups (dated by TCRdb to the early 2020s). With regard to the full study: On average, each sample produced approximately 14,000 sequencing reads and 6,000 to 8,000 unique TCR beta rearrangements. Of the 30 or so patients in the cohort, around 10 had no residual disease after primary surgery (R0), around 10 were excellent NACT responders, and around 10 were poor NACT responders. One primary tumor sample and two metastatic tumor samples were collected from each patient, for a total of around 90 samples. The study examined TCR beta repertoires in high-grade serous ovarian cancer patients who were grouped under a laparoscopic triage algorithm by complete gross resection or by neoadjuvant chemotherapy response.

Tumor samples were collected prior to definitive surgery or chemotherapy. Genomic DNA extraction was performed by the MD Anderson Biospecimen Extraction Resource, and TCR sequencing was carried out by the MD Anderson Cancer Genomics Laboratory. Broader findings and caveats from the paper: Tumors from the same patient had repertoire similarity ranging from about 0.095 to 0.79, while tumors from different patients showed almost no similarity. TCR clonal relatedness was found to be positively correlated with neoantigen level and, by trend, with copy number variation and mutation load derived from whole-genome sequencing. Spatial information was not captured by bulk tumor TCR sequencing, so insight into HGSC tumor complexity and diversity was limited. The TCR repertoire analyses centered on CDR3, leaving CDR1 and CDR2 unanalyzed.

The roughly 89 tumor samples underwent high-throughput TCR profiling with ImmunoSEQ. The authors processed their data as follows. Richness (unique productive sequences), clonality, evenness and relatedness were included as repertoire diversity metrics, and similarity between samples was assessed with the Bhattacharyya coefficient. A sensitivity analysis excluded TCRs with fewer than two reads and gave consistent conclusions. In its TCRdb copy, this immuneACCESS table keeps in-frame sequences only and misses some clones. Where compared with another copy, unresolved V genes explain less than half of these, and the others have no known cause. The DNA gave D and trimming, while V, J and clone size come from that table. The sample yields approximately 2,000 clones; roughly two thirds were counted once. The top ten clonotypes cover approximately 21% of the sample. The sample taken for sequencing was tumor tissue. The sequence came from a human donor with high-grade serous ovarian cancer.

The encoded CDR3 is CASSLNSNLAKNIQYF. The DNA is TGCGCCAGCAGCTTGAACAGTAACCTGGCCAAAAACATTCAGTACTTC. The sequence joins TRBV5-1 to TRBJ2-4; confidence is insufficient to name the D gene. From a lookup of the germline V gene, CDR1 and CDR2 are SGHRS and YFSETQ. The CDR3 holds 16 amino acids from the cysteine to the phenylalanine. The kept DNA is CDR3 alone, 48 bases in frame from the first base. Trimming costs V 1 base and J 1 base, and their ends lie 12 bases apart.